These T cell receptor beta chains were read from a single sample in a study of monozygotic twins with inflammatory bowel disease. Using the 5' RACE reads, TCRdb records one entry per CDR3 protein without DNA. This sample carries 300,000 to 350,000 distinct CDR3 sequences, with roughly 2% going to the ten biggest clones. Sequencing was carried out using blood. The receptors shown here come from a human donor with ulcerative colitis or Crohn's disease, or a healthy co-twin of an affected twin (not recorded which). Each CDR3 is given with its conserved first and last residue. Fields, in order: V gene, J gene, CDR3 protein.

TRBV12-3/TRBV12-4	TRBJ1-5	CASLLDEQGYNQPQHF
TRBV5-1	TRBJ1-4	CASSPYITGTGPEKLFF
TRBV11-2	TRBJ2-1	CASSLFPPQVSGTPYNEQFF
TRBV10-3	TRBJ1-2	CAISESSLVGDGYTF
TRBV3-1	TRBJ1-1	CASSQERGRAFF
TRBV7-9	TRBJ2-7	CASSLLVNEQYF
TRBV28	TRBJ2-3	CASRPYTGGTGTDTQYF
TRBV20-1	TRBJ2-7	CSARDQIPTRAGALTYEQYF
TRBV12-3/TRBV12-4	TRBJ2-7	CASSLVSIYEQYF
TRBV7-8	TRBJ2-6	CASRALGQTGANVLTF
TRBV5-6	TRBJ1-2	CASSLGTGSPSYGYTF
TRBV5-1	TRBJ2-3	CASSSVYRASTDTQYF
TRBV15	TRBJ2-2	CATSRGKGGSGELFF
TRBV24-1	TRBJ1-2	CATSEAPQGAGYTF
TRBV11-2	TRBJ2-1	CVSSSGGQGANEQFF
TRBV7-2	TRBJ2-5	CASSRPGQVHETQYF
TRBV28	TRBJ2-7	CAIGTGRPRLGEQYF
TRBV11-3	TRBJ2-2	CASSRQGANGELFF
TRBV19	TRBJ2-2	CASKEVVGELFF
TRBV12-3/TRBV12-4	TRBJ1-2	CASSHEPGENYGYTF
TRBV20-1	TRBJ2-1	CSAQPWAGPYNEQFF
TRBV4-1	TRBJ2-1	CASSLTVQQFF
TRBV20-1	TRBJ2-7	CSARDLTAEQYF
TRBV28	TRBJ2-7	CASSSRPLYEQYF
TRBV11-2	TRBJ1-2	CASSSLARGYTF
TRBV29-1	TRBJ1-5	CSVVSRDDQPQHF
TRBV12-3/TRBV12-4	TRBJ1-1	CASSPGTVTFF
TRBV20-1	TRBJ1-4	CSATSGVGEKLFF
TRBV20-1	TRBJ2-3	CSASGNLAGGIEADTQYF
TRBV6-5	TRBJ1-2	CASSYQGGYGYTF
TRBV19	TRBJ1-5	CASRQGTNQPQHF
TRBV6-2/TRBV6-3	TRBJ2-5	CASSYSGTSGMAQKTQYF
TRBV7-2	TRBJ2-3	CASSLSGAVTDTQYF
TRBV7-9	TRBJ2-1	CASSLATGMYNEQFF
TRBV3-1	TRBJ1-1	CASSQDRSYTEAFF
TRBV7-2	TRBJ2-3	CASSLSRGRGDTQYF
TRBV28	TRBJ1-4	CASSPWGTLNEKLFF
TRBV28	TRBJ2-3	CASIPLLGRDTDTQYF
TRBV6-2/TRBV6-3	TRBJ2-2	CASSYPQGIGELFF
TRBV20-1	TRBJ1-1	CSAKQGSNTEAFF
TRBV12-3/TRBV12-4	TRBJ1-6	CASSLRVGVSNSPLHF
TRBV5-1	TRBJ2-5	CASSLADRRKETQYF
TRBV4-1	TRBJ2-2	CASSQNQHTGELFF
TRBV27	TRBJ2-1	CASSLSVYNEQFF
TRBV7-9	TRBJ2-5	CASSSSGLAGETQYF
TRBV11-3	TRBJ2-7	CASSATNSYEQYF
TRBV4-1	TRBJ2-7	CASSQRVLNEQYF
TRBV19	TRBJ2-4	CASTPTGSWAKNIQYF
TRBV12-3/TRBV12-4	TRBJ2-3	CASSPEDRGMDTQYF
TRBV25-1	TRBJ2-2	CASSPRTGIGELFF
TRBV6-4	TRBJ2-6	CATKARDGQGSSGANVLTF
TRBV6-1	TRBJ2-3	CASSLSGANTDTQYF
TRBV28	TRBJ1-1	CASRRPATLDGNTEAFF
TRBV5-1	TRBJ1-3	CASSLETGSNTIYF
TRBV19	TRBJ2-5	CASSRRTSGYEETQYF
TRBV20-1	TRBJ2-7	CSARELAGLYEQYF
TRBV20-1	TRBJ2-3	CSASAFPGQVENF
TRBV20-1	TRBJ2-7	CSAPRASGGEQYF
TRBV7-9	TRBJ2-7	CASSPSTGKAYEQYF
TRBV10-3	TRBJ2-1	CAISERQVGLNEQFF